Below are 5 T cell receptor beta chains sequenced from a single sample in a study of T-cell memory formation after mild COVID-19. TCRdb independently ran MiXCR on the 5' RACE reads; one entry per CDR3 protein. The data show around 200,000 distinct CDR3 sequences, over 9.5% seen once. The source material was PBMCs or a T cell subset sorted from them (not recorded which). The source is a man aged 18 to 30 who had mild COVID-19 (a few samples of this study predate the infection). Cell type and time point are not known.

A few counts support this clonotype. The CDR3 nucleotides read TGTGCCAGCTCACGGGAGCAGAACACTGAAGCTTTCTTT. Protein: CASSREQNTEAFF. The rearrangement joins TRBV18 to TRBJ1-1; D gene ambiguous. This CDR3 is 13 amino acids long. V was trimmed by 4 bases and J by 1 base, leaving 7 bases between them. Germline CDR1 KGHSH, CDR2 LQKENI.

V is TRBV7-9 and J is TRBJ1-1; D may be TRBD1 (5 bases). The CDR3 contains 13 residues. V was shortened by 5 bases and J by 5 bases, with 12 bases between the two germline ends. Germline-derived CDR1 and CDR2 are SEHNR and FQNEAQ (reference sequence). The CDR3 sequence: CASSLSGFTEAFF. CDR3 in DNA: TGTGCCAGCAGCCTATCAGGGTTTACTGAAGCTTTCTTT.

This clonotype came up a few times. The chain couples TRBV6-2 or TRBV6-3 to TRBJ1-5, with D possibly TRBD1 on 5 matching bases. Looked up from germline, CDR1 is MNHEY and CDR2 is SVGEGT. The germline V and J ends were trimmed by 0 bases and 6 bases, with 15 bases remaining between them. The CDR3 runs to 16 residues. The CDR3, as DNA: TGTGCCAGCAGTTACTCGAATCCAGGGCCCGCTCAGCCCCAGCATTTT. Amino acid sequence: CASSYSNPGPAQPQHF.

This clonotype came up a few times. The chain joins TRBV29-1 to TRBJ1-5, with 10 bases lining up with TRBD1. Germline V gene data show CDR1 as SQVTM and CDR2 as ANQGSEA. The CDR3 has 17 residues. The ends lost 8 bases at V and 4 bases at J; junction bases unmatched: 17. In DNA, the CDR3 is TGCAGCTCCTACCGGGACAGGGGAACGGGTAGTAATCAGCCCCAGCATTTT. This gives the protein CSSYRDRGTGSNQPQHF.

The chain carries TRBV20-1 and TRBJ1-2; no definite D call. V lost 7 bases to trimming and J lost 8 bases, with 20 bases between them. This CDR3 is built from 13 residues. Looked up from germline, CDR1 is DFQATT and CDR2 is SNEGSKA (reference sequence). CDR3 DNA sequence: TGCAGTGGAGCGCACGGCGCCCCCATGGGCTACACCTTC. This gives the protein CSGAHGAPMGYTF.